The present T cell receptor beta chain was sequenced within a study of long-term antiretroviral therapy in people with HIV (dated by TCRdb to 2022 to 2024). Turning to the overall study: Collection of the earliest samples took place about a decade ahead of the 2015 WHO recommendation for immediate ART, at a time when ART was typically delayed until CD4 counts fell. Whether ART initiation and durable HIV suppression were associated with changes in peripheral blood TRB repertoire composition and diversity was tested in a retrospective serial study. The cohort contributed about 190 cryopreserved PBMC samples from around 30 adults with confirmed HIV infection, collected serially over a mean of 6 years (range 1-12). About 40% of the 30 participants with HIV were female. No cross-contamination during QIAcube processing was seen in test extractions of a monoclonal T-cell line run alongside 30 to 35 polyclonal samples.

The germline V gene (reference sequence) supplies CDR1 GTSNPN and CDR2 SVGIG. Trimming at the junction amounts to 5 bases on V and 0 bases on J, and the germline ends lie 11 bases apart. The CDR3 covers 14 residues, taking in both the cysteine and the phenylalanine. Solely the CDR3 DNA is kept, with 42 bases framed from the first base. In the case of this clone: Its specific antigen is unknown. Base qualities are not at hand, and no much larger clone is one base apart. The sample has other DNA sequences that encode this CDR3 too.

Participants were included only if at least one PBMC sample before ART initiation and at least two post-ART samples were available. All participants with HIV were treated in the United States of America. Before DNA extraction, cryopreserved samples of 1-10 million PBMC were thawed and washed. At the time of the earliest PBMC sample, participants with HIV were aged between roughly 20 and 55 years. Each participant contributed PBMC samples from 1-4 timepoints before ART initiation and 2-8 timepoints after ART initiation, with a median of 7 samples. Serial HIV viral load, CD4+ T-cell count, ART history and demographic data were obtained for every participant. A Qiagen kit on a QIAcube was used to extract genomic DNA from unsorted PBMC, with samples processed in batches of 12. The immunoSEQ hsTCRB v3.0 assay was used at survey level resolution for TRB variable region sequencing. The targeted TRB sequencing depth was about 40,000-55,000 T-cell genomes per sample. An Illumina MiSeq with a v3 150-cycle kit was used to sequence the pooled TRB libraries. For the original study's pipeline: Repertoire analysis was run in R within a reproducible Nextflow workflow that covered QC, data transformation and analysis. LymphoSeq2, an R package for AIRR-Seq data exploration, was used to implement custom analyses. After excluding a few samples that yielded fewer than 5000 total TRB sequences, some 190 HIV repertoires remained for analysis. Among the approximately 200 retained HIV repertoires, 55 to 60 were collected before ART initiation and 129 after ART initiation. Repertoires were downsampled to 5000 TRB nucleotide sequences, with summary statistics averaged over 100 downsampling iterations. TRB sequences were retained for analysis only if CDR3 regions of at least seven amino acids were present. Two measures captured diversity: a Shannon entropy-derived clonality score and the Gini coefficient. In the repertoire networks, any two of the top 5000 CDR3 amino acid sequences were connected whenever the two sequences differed by an edit distance of one. Antigen specificity groups and MHC restriction were predicted for TRB CDR3 amino acid sequences with GLIPH2. Known CMV, EBV, HIV or tissue antigen associations were flagged by matching CDR3 amino acid sequences against VDJdb and McPAS-TCR. Pre-ART, post-ART and control groups were compared with Wilcoxon signed-rank tests and Holm-Bonferroni correction. In TCRdb, the immuneACCESS table is reduced to in-frame sequences with V and J assigned. These tables do not hold every clone; where another copy was compared, an unresolved V gene accounts for under half, and the others remain unexplained. V, J and clone size were drawn from that table, and D and trimming were deduced from the DNA. Here the sample has fewer than 25,000 clones; roughly 87% occur a single time. Of the sample, 8% to 9.5% falls within the top ten clones.

General study outcomes and caveats: The repertoire was dominated across all time points by expanded TRB clones identified before ART initiation, although this dominance was seen to fluctuate and to decrease in many PLHIV after ART. Because pre-ART samples had limited cell numbers, unsorted PBMC were profiled rather than sorted CD4+ and CD8+ T cells. Inferences about post-ART repertoire changes are limited because no data were available on ART adherence, viral resistance or therapy changes. CDR3 length ranges in HIV repertoires were narrower than in controls, and network structure suggested an antigen-experienced repertoire with only a slight naive shift after ART. The samples were dated from about 2003 to 2018, and the ART regimens that were used may be less effective than current ART regimens. Limited PBMC availability meant only the TCR beta chain was sequenced, without alpha chain pairing. ART initiation was associated with a significant increase in TRB diversity, but diversity stayed significantly below transplant donor controls even after long-term ART.

The chain was built from TRBV30 and TRBJ1-5; possibly the D gene is TRBD1, per 5 matching bases. The sequenced sample was unsorted PBMCs, obtained 1.8 years before starting antiretroviral therapy. The clonotype comes from a man aged 45-65 years with HIV. The CDR3 here reads CAWGAENSNQPQHF. The nucleotide sequence is TGTGCCTGGGGGGCGGAGAATAGCAATCAGCCCCAGCATTTT.